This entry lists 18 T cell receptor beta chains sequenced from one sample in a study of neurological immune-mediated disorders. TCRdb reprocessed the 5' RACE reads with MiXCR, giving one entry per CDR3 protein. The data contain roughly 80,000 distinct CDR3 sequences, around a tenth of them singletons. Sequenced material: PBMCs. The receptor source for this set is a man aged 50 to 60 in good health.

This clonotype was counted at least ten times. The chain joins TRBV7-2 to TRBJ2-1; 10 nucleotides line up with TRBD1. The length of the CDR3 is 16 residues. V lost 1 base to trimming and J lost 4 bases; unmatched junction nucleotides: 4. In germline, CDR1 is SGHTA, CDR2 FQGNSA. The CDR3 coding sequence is TGTGCCAGCAGCTTAGATTCGGGACAGGGGTACAATGAGCAGTTCTTC. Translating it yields CASSLDSGQGYNEQFF.

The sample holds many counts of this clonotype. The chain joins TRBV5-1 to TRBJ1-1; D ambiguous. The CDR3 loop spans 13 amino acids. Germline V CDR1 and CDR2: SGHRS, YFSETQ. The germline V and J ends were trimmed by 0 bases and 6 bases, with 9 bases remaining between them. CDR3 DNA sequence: TGCGCCAGCAGCTTGGACGAGCGGTCTGAAGCTTTCTTT. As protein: CASSLDERSEAFF.

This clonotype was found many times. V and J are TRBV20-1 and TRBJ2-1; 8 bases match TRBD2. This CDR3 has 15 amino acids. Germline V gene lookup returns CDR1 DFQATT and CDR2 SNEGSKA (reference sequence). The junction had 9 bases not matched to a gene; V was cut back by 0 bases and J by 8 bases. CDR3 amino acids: CSARDPREGRHEQFF. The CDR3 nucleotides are TGCAGTGCTAGAGATCCCCGGGAGGGCCGTCATGAGCAGTTCTTC.

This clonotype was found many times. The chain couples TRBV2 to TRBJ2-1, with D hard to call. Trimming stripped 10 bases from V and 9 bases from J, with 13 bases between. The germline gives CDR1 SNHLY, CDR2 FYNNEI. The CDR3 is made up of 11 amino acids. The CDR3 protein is CANRVGAEQFF. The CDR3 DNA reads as TGTGCCAATAGGGTGGGCGCTGAGCAGTTCTTC.

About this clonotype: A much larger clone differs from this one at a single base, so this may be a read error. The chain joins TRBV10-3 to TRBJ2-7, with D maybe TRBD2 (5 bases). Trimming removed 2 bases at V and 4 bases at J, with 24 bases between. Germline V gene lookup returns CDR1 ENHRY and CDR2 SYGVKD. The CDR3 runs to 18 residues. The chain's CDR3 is CAISEEVRTDRRTYEQYF. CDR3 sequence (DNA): TGTGCCATCAGTGAGGAGGTCAGGACCGACCGAAGGACTTACGAGCAGTACTTC.

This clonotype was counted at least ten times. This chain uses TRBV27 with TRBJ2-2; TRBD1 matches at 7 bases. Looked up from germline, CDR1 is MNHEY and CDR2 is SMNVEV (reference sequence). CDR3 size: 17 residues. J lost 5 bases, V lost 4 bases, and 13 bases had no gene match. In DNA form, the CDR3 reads TGTGCCAGCAGTTACGAATCCCGACAGGGTAGGACCGGGGAGCTGTTTTTT. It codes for CASSYESRQGRTGELFF.

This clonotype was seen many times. For the CDR3, the DNA is TGTGCCAGCAGCCGGACTAGCGGGAGCTTAAATACGCAGTATTTT. This codes for CASSRTSGSLNTQYF. The chain carries TRBV12-3 or TRBV12-4 and TRBJ2-3; 13 nucleotides align to TRBD2. V shed 6 bases and J 7 bases; nucleotides not matched to a gene: 7. This CDR3 is built from 15 residues.

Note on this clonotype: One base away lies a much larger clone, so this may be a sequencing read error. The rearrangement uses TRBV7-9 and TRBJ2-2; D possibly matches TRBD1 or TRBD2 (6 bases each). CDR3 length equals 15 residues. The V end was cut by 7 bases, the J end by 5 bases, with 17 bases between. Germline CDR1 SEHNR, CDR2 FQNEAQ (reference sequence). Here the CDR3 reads CASIPGIGGTGELFF. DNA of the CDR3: TGTGCCAGCATCCCTGGGATAGGGGGGACCGGGGAGCTGTTTTTT.

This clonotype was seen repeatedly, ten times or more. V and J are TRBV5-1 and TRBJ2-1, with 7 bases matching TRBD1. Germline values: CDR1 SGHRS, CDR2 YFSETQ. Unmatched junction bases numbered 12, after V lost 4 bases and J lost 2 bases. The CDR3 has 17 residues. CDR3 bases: TGCGCCAGCAGCATAAGACAGGGTCCTCTCCCCTACAATGAGCAGTTCTTC. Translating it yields CASSIRQGPLPYNEQFF. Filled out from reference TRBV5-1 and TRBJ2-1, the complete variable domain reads KAGVTQTPRYLIKTRGQQVTLSCSPISGHRSVSWYQQTPGQGLQFLFEYFSETQRNKGNFPGRFSGRQFSNSRSEMNVSTLELGDSALYLCASSIRQGPLPYNEQFFGPGTRLTVL.

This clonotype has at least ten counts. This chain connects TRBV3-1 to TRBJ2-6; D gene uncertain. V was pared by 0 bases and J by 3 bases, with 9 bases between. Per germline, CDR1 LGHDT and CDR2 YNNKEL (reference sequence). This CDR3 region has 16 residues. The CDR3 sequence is CASSQDTVGGANVLTF. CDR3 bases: TGTGCCAGCAGCCAAGATACGGTGGGTGGGGCCAACGTCCTGACTTTC.

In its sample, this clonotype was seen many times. The CDR3 DNA is TGTGCCAGCAGCCTCCGGGGACTACGGGCGGGTGAGCAGTACTTC. Protein: CASSLRGLRAGEQYF. This chain connects TRBV7-2 to TRBJ2-7, with 7 positions matching TRBD2. Germline lookup yields CDR1 SGHTA and CDR2 FQGNSA. The CDR3 covers 15 residues. V trimming: 5 bases; J trimming: 7 bases; junction bases outside the gene matches: 14.

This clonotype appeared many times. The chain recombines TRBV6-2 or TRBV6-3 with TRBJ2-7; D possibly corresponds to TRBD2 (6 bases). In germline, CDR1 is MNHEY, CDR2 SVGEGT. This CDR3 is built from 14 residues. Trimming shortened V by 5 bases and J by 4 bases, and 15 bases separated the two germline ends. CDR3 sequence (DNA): TGTGCCAGCAGTGACGCCCGGGGGAGTTACGAGCAGTACTTC. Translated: CASSDARGSYEQYF.

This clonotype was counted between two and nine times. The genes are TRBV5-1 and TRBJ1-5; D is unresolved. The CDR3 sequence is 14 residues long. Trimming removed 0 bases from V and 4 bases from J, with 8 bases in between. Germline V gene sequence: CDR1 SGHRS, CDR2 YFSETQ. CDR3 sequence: CASSLGEGNQPQHF. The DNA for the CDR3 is TGCGCCAGCAGCTTGGGGGAGGGTAATCAGCCCCAGCATTTT.

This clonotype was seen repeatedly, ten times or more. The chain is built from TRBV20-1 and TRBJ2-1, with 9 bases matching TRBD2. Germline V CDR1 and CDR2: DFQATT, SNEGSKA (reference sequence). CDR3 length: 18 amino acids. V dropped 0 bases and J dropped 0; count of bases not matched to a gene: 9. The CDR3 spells CSARDEASGVRSYNEQFF. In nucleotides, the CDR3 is TGCAGTGCTAGAGATGAGGCTAGCGGGGTCCGCTCCTACAATGAGCAGTTCTTC.

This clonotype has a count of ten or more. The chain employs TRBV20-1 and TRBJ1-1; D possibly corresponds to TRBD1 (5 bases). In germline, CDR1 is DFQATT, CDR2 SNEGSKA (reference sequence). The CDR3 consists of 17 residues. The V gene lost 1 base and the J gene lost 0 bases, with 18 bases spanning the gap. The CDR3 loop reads CSARVVAGPYMNTEAFF. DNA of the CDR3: TGCAGTGCTAGAGTGGTTGCAGGGCCCTACATGAACACTGAAGCTTTCTTT.

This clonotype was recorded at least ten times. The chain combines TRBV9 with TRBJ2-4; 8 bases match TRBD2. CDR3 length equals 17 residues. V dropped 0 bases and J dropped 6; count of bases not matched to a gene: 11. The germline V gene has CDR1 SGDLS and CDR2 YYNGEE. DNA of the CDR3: TGTGCCAGCAGCGTAGGGTATGACTCGGGGGGGCTAAACATTCAGTACTTC. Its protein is CASSVGYDSGGLNIQYF. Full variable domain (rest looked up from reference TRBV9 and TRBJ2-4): DSGVTQTPKHLITATGQRVTLRCSPRSGDLSVYWYQQSLDQGLQFLIQYYNGEERAKGNILERFSAQQFPDLHSELNLSSLELGDSALYFCASSVGYDSGGLNIQYFGAGTRLSVL.

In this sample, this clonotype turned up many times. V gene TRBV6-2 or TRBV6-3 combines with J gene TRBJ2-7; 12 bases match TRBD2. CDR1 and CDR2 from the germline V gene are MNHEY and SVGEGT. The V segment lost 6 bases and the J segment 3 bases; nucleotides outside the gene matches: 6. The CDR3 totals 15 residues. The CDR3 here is CASSRGTSGHYEQYF. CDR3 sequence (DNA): TGTGCCAGCAGCCGGGGGACTAGCGGGCACTACGAGCAGTACTTC.

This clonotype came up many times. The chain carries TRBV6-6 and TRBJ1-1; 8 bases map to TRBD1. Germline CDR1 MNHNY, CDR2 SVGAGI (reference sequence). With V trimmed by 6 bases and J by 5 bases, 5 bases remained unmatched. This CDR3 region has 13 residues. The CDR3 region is CASSDRGETEAFF. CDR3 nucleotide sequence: TGTGCCAGCAGCGACAGGGGCGAGACTGAAGCTTTCTTT.